The 8 T cell receptor beta chains presented below share a single source sample, sequenced in a study of technical replicates of blood from several donors. TCRdb's table, derived via immunoSEQ multiplex PCR, lists solely in-frame clones and lacks some. The data show under 100,000 clones, around 95% seen once. Sequencing used T cells isolated from PBMCs. The receptors originated from a human donor in good health.

The CDR3 DNA reads as TGCGCCAGCAGCTCACCGGGACAGGAGAACGGGGAGCTGTTTTTT. It translates to CASSSPGQENGELFF. The chain joins TRBV4-1 to TRBJ2-2, with TRBD1 identical over 8 bases. Germline assignment: CDR1 MGHRA and CDR2 YSYEKL. This CDR3 spans 15 amino acids. V trimming: 5 bases; J trimming: 7 bases; junction bases outside the gene matches: 9.

The chain uses TRBV4-1 and TRBJ2-1, with 7 bases matching TRBD1. V shed 2 bases, J shed 13 bases, and the junction held 11 bases outside the gene matches. The CDR3 extends over 14 amino acids. Germline assignment: CDR1 MGHRA and CDR2 YSYEKL. The CDR3 sequence: CASSQQTDRVRQFF. Written as DNA, the CDR3 is TGCGCCAGCAGCCAACAAACCGACAGGGTGCGACAGTTCTTC.

The rearrangement uses TRBV27 and TRBJ1-1, with D tentatively TRBD1 (5 bases). From germline, CDR1 is MNHEY and CDR2 SMNVEV (reference sequence). V dropped 3 bases and J dropped 4 bases, with 12 bases sitting between them. The CDR3 length is 14 residues. The CDR3 spells CASSLGGSSTEAFF. The DNA of the CDR3 is TGTGCCAGCAGTTTGGGGGGTTCGAGCACTGAAGCTTTCTTT.

The chain is built from TRBV6-1 and TRBJ1-2; a weak D match, TRBD1 (5 bases). In germline, CDR1 is MNHNS, CDR2 SASEGT. Trimming removed 4 bases from V and 8 bases from J, with 20 bases in between. This CDR3 has 15 amino acids. The CDR3 DNA follows: TGTGCCAGCAGTGCGGTACCACACACCGGGGGAGGCTACACCTTC. This codes for CASSAVPHTGGGYTF.

The V gene is TRBV6-5, the J gene TRBJ2-5, with D maybe TRBD2 (7 bases). CDR3 length: 12 amino acids. Deletions cut 7 bases from V and 7 bases from J, with 13 bases between. The germline V gene encodes CDR1 MNHEY and CDR2 SVGAGI. The CDR3 region has the DNA TGTGCCAGCACCACTAGGGGGGGGACCCAGTACTTC. Protein: CASTTRGGTQYF.

The chain recombines TRBV6-5 with TRBJ2-1, with D perhaps TRBD2 (5 bases). Per the germline V gene, CDR1 is MNHEY and CDR2 is SVGAGI. The length of the CDR3 is 14 residues. V was pared by 2 bases and J by 0 bases, with 5 bases between. CDR3 protein: CASSYGSSYNEQFF. CDR3 nucleotides: TGTGCCAGCAGTTACGGGAGCTCCTACAATGAGCAGTTCTTC.

This clone was recorded a few times. This rearrangement joins TRBV13 to TRBJ1-1; TRBD1 might be the D (6 bases). The V end was cut by 5 bases, the J end by 0 bases, with 10 bases between. Germline loops: CDR1 PRHDT, CDR2 FYEKMQ (reference sequence). This CDR3 region has 14 residues. The CDR3 is CASSVGQLNTEAFF. The CDR3 nucleotides read TGTGCCAGCAGCGTTGGACAGTTGAACACTGAAGCTTTCTTT.

The gene calls are TRBV6-4 and TRBJ1-1; a weak D match, TRBD1 (6 bases). CDR1 MRHNA and CDR2 SNTAGT come from the germline V gene. The CDR3 consists of 14 residues. V gave up 8 bases and J gave up 3 bases, with 16 bases separating them. The CDR3: CASALTGGDTEAFF. The CDR3, as DNA: TGTGCCAGCGCATTGACAGGTGGGGACACTGAAGCTTTCTTT.